Detailed here is one T cell receptor (beta chain). What it binds is not known. The data were obtained in a study of cytomegalovirus exposure and HLA in healthy donors. Germline CDR1 SQVTM, CDR2 ANQGSEA. V was trimmed by 6 bases and J by 5 bases, leaving 16 bases between them. This CDR3 has 13 amino acids. Among the 120 or so subjects of the validation cohort, separate from the roughly 670-subject first cohort, were the donors. Findings and caveats of the study: In a later analysis, first-cohort TCR clusters were found to tend to co-occur in the 120 or so validation repertoires.

The protocol was immunoSEQ multiplex PCR, while the TCRdb copy is restricted to in-frame clones and leaves out a portion. This table has about 200,000 clones, about 79% appearing once. This clonotype was obtained from a woman under 40 in good health and CMV-seropositive. J is TRBJ1-2 and V is TRBV29-1; D is unclear. The sequenced sample was PBMCs. The CDR3 spells CSVQPGTEYGYTF. In nucleotides, the CDR3 is TGCAGCGTACAACCGGGAACAGAGTATGGCTACACCTTC. Full variable domain (outside the CDR3, taken from reference TRBV29-1 and TRBJ1-2): SAVISQKPSRDICQRGTSLTIQCQVDSQVTMMFWYRQQPGQSLTLIATANQGSEATYESGFVIDKFPISRPNLTFSTLTVSNMSPEDSSIYLCSVQPGTEYGYTFGSGTRLTVV.